The TCR beta chain described here comes from a study of identical twins. Points from the study as a whole: The abundant beta clonotypes from cord blood had fewer insertions, and memory repertoires had none of this. Interpretation of the results relied on cross-sectional statistical analysis and not on following the same donors.

The CDR3 runs 16 residues. Per the germline V gene, CDR1 is DFQATT and CDR2 is SNEGSKA (reference sequence). Trimming removed 5 bases at V and 0 bases at J, with 18 bases between. The cDNA had a unique molecular identifier and a template-switch universal primer site. TCRdb ran MiXCR on the 5' RACE reads and lists one entry per CDR3 protein. This table holds about 250,000 distinct CDR3 sequences, roughly 13% found once. This clonotype was picked up a small number of times. What it binds is not known. Healthy Caucasians alone served as donors. This sequence was found in a woman under 30 in good health. Sample: memory (CD45RO+) T cells sorted from blood. The chain has TRBV20-1 and TRBJ2-3; possibly TRBD2 for D (5 bases). CDR3 region: CSAGRVLASSTDTQYF. The CDR3 region has the DNA TGCAGTGCTGGAAGGGTTCTAGCTTCTAGCACAGATACGCAGTATTTT.